The 30 T cell receptor beta chains presented below share a single source sample, sequenced in a study of blood T cell repertoires in COVID-19. Only in-frame clones appear in the TCRdb table, and some are missing; sequencing was by immunoSEQ multiplex PCR. The sample holds 250,000 to 350,000 clones, approximately 85% seen once. Sequenced sample: PBMCs or T cells enriched from blood (not recorded which). These receptors originate from a woman younger than 45 who had recovered from COVID-19.

In this sample, this clone turned up once. This rearrangement joins TRBV6-4 to TRBJ2-1; possible D gene TRBD2, 5 bases. Trimming took 5 bases from V and 1 from J, leaving 12 bases between them. This CDR3 has 15 amino acids. Germline CDR1 and CDR2: MRHNA and SNTAGT. The CDR3 nucleotides are TGTGCCAGCAGTCAGAGGGAAACGTCCTACAATGAGCAGTTCTTC. Protein: CASSQRETSYNEQFF.

V is TRBV7-6 and J is TRBJ1-5, with TRBD1 identical over 9 bases. V trimming: 5 bases; J trimming: 3 bases; junction bases outside the gene matches: 11. The CDR3 runs to 17 residues. Per the germline V gene, CDR1 is SGHVS and CDR2 is FNYEAQ. CDR3 sequence (DNA): TGTGCCAGCAGCCCCGGGACAGGGAGATCAAACAATCAGCCCCAGCATTTT. Encoded protein: CASSPGTGRSNNQPQHF.

The genes are TRBV9 and TRBJ1-5; weak D call: TRBD1 (6 bases). The germline V gene has CDR1 SGDLS and CDR2 YYNGEE. The CDR3 runs 15 residues. V was cut by 3 bases and J by 0 bases, with 10 bases left in between. The CDR3 region has the DNA TGTGCCAGCAGCGAGGGGGGGGATAGCAATCAGCCCCAGCATTTT. Its protein is CASSEGGDSNQPQHF.

This chain connects TRBV28 to TRBJ1-1; no firm D call. V gave up 8 bases and J gave up 1 base, with 11 bases separating them. The CDR3 runs to 13 residues. In germline, CDR1 is MDHEN, CDR2 SYDVKM. CDR3 nucleotide sequence: TGTGCCAGCGTGTTCCGGGAGAACACTGAAGCTTTCTTT. Its protein is CASVFRENTEAFF.

This rearrangement joins TRBV7-9 to TRBJ2-5; maybe TRBD1 (6 bases). The CDR3 is 14 residues long. The ends were cut back, 1 base at V and 5 bases at J, with 11 bases in the middle. CDR1 is SEHNR, CDR2 FQNEAQ, per germline (reference sequence). CDR3 DNA: TGTGCCAGCAGCTTAGGCAGGGGCTGGGAGACCCAGTACTTC. Its translation: CASSLGRGWETQYF. The full variable domain, completed using reference TRBV7-9 and TRBJ2-5, is DTGVSQNPRHKITKRGQNVTFRCDPISEHNRLYWYRQTLGQGPEFLTYFQNEAQLEKSRLLSDRFSAERPKGSFSTLEIQRTEQGDSAMYLCASSLGRGWETQYFGPGTRLLVL.

This chain uses TRBV11-2 with TRBJ2-7; TRBD2 agrees at 10 bases. With 5 bases clipped from V and 1 base from J, the junction kept 8 bases outside the gene matches. The CDR3 loop spans 16 amino acids. In germline, CDR1 is SGHAT, CDR2 FQNNGV. CDR3: CASSSGTSEWSYEQYF. CDR3 in DNA: TGTGCCAGCAGCAGTGGGACTAGCGAATGGTCCTACGAGCAGTACTTC.

The chain employs TRBV7-9 and TRBJ2-5, with TRBD1 identical over 8 bases. The CDR3 runs to 15 residues. Germline values: CDR1 SEHNR, CDR2 FQNEAQ (reference sequence). The V gene end was trimmed by 5 bases and the J gene end by 2 bases; junction bases not matched to a gene: 7. Here the CDR3 DNA reads TGTGCCAGCAGCCCAATCGGGACAGGACAAGAGACCCAGTACTTC. It translates to CASSPIGTGQETQYF.

The rearrangement links TRBV6-6 to TRBJ1-5; D ambiguous. The CDR3 is 13 residues long. V was cut by 6 bases and J by 0 bases, with 6 bases left in between. Germline CDR1 and CDR2: MNHNY and SVGAGI (reference sequence). As DNA, the CDR3 is TGTGCCAGCAGAGCGGATAGCAATCAGCCCCAGCATTTT. This encodes CASRADSNQPQHF.

The chain couples TRBV4-1 to TRBJ1-5, with D tentatively TRBD1 (6 bases). Germline lookup yields CDR1 MGHRA and CDR2 YSYEKL. V lost 1 base and J 4 bases, leaving 8 bases between the germline ends. This CDR3 has 14 residues. In DNA form, the CDR3 reads TGCGCCAGCAGCCAAGCGGACAGAAATCAGCCCCAGCATTTT. Its protein is CASSQADRNQPQHF.

V is TRBV28 and J is TRBJ2-7, with D possibly TRBD1 on 6 matching bases. Germline lookup yields CDR1 MDHEN and CDR2 SYDVKM. V lost 3 bases and J lost 1, with 13 bases in between. The CDR3 extends over 15 amino acids. The CDR3 sequence: CASSFPGTPSYEQYF. The CDR3 nucleotides read TGTGCCAGCAGTTTCCCCGGGACACCTTCCTACGAGCAGTACTTC.

The rearrangement links TRBV29-1 to TRBJ1-1; 7 positions agree with TRBD1. With 2 bases clipped from V and 4 bases from J, the junction kept 4 bases outside the gene matches. Germline values: CDR1 SQVTM, CDR2 ANQGSEA. This CDR3 contains 13 residues. CDR3 amino acids: CSVERDRATEAFF. The CDR3 bases are TGCAGCGTTGAACGGGACAGAGCCACTGAAGCTTTCTTT.

V usage is TRBV11-2 and J usage is TRBJ2-7; D is uncertain. Trimming took 5 bases from V and 0 from J, leaving 11 bases between them. This CDR3 region has 14 residues. Germline CDR1 is SGHAT and CDR2 is FQNNGV. CDR3 protein: CASSKPIYSYEQYF. CDR3 nucleotides: TGTGCCAGCAGCAAGCCCATTTACTCCTACGAGCAGTACTTC. Supplemented by reference TRBV11-2 and TRBJ2-7, the full variable domain reads EAGVAQSPRYKIIEKRQSVAFWCNPISGHATLYWYQQILGQGPKLLIQFQNNGVVDDSQLPKDRFSAERLKGVDSTLKIQPAKLEDSAVYLCASSKPIYSYEQYFGPGTRLTVT.

The J gene is TRBJ1-4, the V gene TRBV28; no firm D call. The V end lost 5 bases, the J end lost 4 bases, and 17 bases lay between the germline ends. The CDR3 totals 16 residues. CDR1 MDHEN and CDR2 SYDVKM come from the germline V gene. CDR3 bases: TGTGCCAGCAGTCCGCTTTTGGGCAGGCTTAATGAAAAACTGTTTTTT. Protein product: CASSPLLGRLNEKLFF.

This chain joins TRBV7-3 and TRBJ2-3; D possibly corresponds to TRBD1 (7 bases). Germline assignment: CDR1 SGHTA and CDR2 FQGTGA. The V end was cut by 4 bases, the J end by 4 bases, with 18 bases between. The CDR3 contains 16 residues. CDR3 protein: CASSSRGGGKPDTQYF. CDR3 sequence (DNA): TGTGCCAGCAGCTCTAGAGGGGGCGGGAAGCCAGATACGCAGTATTTT.

CDR3 region: CASSYNQGSSYNEQFF. The CDR3 nucleotides read TGTGCCAGCAGTTACAATCAGGGTAGCTCCTACAATGAGCAGTTCTTC. V usage is TRBV6-5 and J usage is TRBJ2-1; tentatively, D is TRBD1 (5 bases). Germline assignment: CDR1 MNHEY and CDR2 SVGAGI. Trimming stripped 2 bases from V and 0 bases from J, with 11 bases between. CDR3 length: 16 residues.

The J gene is TRBJ1-1, the V gene TRBV7-9; the D gene is possibly TRBD1 (5 bases). V shed 1 base and J shed 2 bases, with 11 bases lying between them. The CDR3 totals 15 residues. Per the germline V gene, CDR1 is SEHNR and CDR2 is FQNEAQ (reference sequence). CDR3 DNA sequence: TGTGCCAGCAGCTTAGTGGGGGGTTATAACACTGAAGCTTTCTTT. Translated: CASSLVGGYNTEAFF.

The CDR3 spells CASSLAPGTSGNEQFF. The DNA of the CDR3 is TGTGCCAGCAGCTTAGCCCCCGGGACTAGCGGCAATGAGCAGTTCTTC. The chain recombines TRBV7-9 with TRBJ2-1; 11 nucleotides line up with TRBD2. J was trimmed by 6 bases and V by 0 bases; bases with no gene match: 4. This CDR3 region has 16 residues. CDR1 and CDR2 from the germline V gene are SEHNR and FQNEAQ (reference sequence).

The V and J genes are TRBV11-2 and TRBJ2-1; TRBD1 is a possible D gene (6 bases). Germline CDR1 and CDR2: SGHAT and FQNNGV. This CDR3 is 16 amino acids long. V was shortened by 4 bases and J by 9 bases, with 22 bases between the two germline ends. The CDR3 loop reads CASSSPYRHRDSEQFF. The CDR3 DNA follows: TGTGCCAGCAGCTCCCCTTACCGCCACAGGGATAGTGAGCAGTTCTTC.

This chain links TRBV12-3 or TRBV12-4 with TRBJ1-1; D gene ambiguous. The CDR3 is made up of 13 amino acids. V lost 10 bases and J 1 base, leaving 13 bases between the germline ends. The CDR3 region has the DNA TGTGCCACCTCTCGAGGGAAGAACACTGAAGCTTTCTTT. Its protein product is CATSRGKNTEAFF.

The V gene is TRBV28, the J gene TRBJ2-4, with D possibly being TRBD1 (6 bases). This CDR3 comprises 16 residues. V dropped 5 bases and J dropped 1 base, with 15 bases sitting between them. The germline gives CDR1 MDHEN, CDR2 SYDVKM. The CDR3 sequence is CASSKGKQGAKNIQYF. The CDR3, as DNA: TGTGCCAGCAGTAAGGGGAAGCAGGGGGCCAAAAACATTCAGTACTTC.

The chain recombines TRBV5-1 with TRBJ1-2; D is ambiguous. The length of the CDR3 is 16 residues. The ends were cut back, 2 bases at V and 7 bases at J, with 21 bases in the middle. Looked up from germline, CDR1 is SGHRS and CDR2 is YFSETQ. DNA for the CDR3: TGCGCCAGCAGCTTCCTGCAGGCCGATGACGGAGGTGGCTACACCTTC. Protein product: CASSFLQADDGGGYTF. The complete variable domain, with remaining parts taken from reference TRBV5-1 and TRBJ1-2, reads KAGVTQTPRYLIKTRGQQVTLSCSPISGHRSVSWYQQTPGQGLQFLFEYFSETQRNKGNFPGRFSGRQFSNSRSEMNVSTLELGDSALYLCASSFLQADDGGGYTFGSGTRLTVV.

The chain is built from TRBV3-1 (or the pseudogene TRBV3-2) and TRBJ1-3; no reliable D call. CDR3 size: 14 residues. Germline V lookup: CDR1 LGHDT, CDR2 YNNKEL (reference sequence). The V end lost 4 bases, the J end lost 4 bases, and 11 bases lay between the germline ends. DNA for the CDR3: TGTGCCAGCAGCCCTATCGCGGGGGGAAACACCATATATTTT. Translating gives CASSPIAGGNTIYF.

This chain joins TRBV24-1 and TRBJ2-2; 9 bases are a match to TRBD1. V lost 4 bases and J lost 6; bases outside the gene matches: 5. Per germline, CDR1 KGHDR and CDR2 SFDVKD. This CDR3 contains 15 residues. The CDR3 here is CATSEPGQGSGELFF. The CDR3 region has the DNA TGTGCCACCAGTGAACCGGGACAGGGATCCGGGGAGCTGTTTTTT.

The genes are TRBV2 and TRBJ1-6, with 8 nucleotides matching TRBD1. CDR3 length equals 15 residues. The germline gives CDR1 SNHLY, CDR2 FYNNEI. Trimming took 6 bases from V and 9 from J; bases not matched to a gene: 10. The CDR3 bases are TGTGCCAGCAGCCGCGGACAGGGTTTAAGTTCACCCCTCCACTTT. This codes for CASSRGQGLSSPLHF.

The chain combines TRBV30 with TRBJ1-1; tentative D call: TRBD1 (5 bases). The CDR3 is 14 residues long. Trimming cost V 5 bases and J 5 bases, with 18 bases left between them. Germline CDR1 reads GTSNPN; CDR2 reads SVGIG (reference sequence). Here the CDR3 reads CAWGSQGSNTEAFF. DNA for the CDR3: TGTGCCTGGGGGTCCCAGGGCAGCAATACTGAAGCTTTCTTT.

This chain uses TRBV11-2 with TRBJ1-4, with TRBD1 matching 10 bases. The CDR3 has 17 residues. CDR1 is SGHAT and CDR2 is FQNNGV in the germline V gene. The junction had 8 bases not matched to a gene; V was cut back by 5 bases and J by 2 bases. CDR3 coding DNA: TGTGCCAGCAGCAAGGTCGGACAGGGGGTTACTAATGAAAAACTGTTTTTT. Amino acid sequence: CASSKVGQGVTNEKLFF.

This clone was seen more than once but under ten times. The same CDR3 can be traced to other DNA sequences in this sample. This chain connects TRBV28 to TRBJ1-5; D is unresolved. V lost 3 bases and J lost 4, with 7 bases in between. Germline V gene lookup returns CDR1 MDHEN and CDR2 SYDVKM. This CDR3 contains 13 residues. The CDR3 sequence: CASSFSVNQPQHF. The CDR3 nucleotides read TGTGCCAGCAGTTTTTCCGTTAATCAGCCCCAGCATTTT. Filled out from reference TRBV28 and TRBJ1-5, the complete variable domain reads DVKVTQSSRYLVKRTGEKVFLECVQDMDHENMFWYRQDPGLGLRLIYFSYDVKMKEKGDIPEGYSVSREKKERFSLILESASTNQTSMYLCASSFSVNQPQHFGDGTRLSIL.

In its sample, this clone was seen a few times. V gene TRBV7-9 combines with J gene TRBJ2-5, with 8 bases matching TRBD1. V was clipped by 5 bases and J by 4 bases; unmatched bases: 12. Germline assignment: CDR1 SEHNR and CDR2 FQNEAQ (reference sequence). The CDR3 is 16 residues long. CDR3 coding DNA: TGTGCCAGCAGCCCATTAGGACAGGGTAGTCGAGAGACCCAGTACTTC. It encodes CASSPLGQGSRETQYF.

V gene TRBV29-1 combines with J gene TRBJ1-6; 9 bases are a match to TRBD1. With 6 bases clipped from V and 7 bases from J, the junction kept 10 bases outside the gene matches. Looked up from germline, CDR1 is SQVTM and CDR2 is ANQGSEA. The CDR3 is made up of 15 amino acids. The CDR3 loop reads CSVRTTGTGNSPLHF. CDR3 DNA sequence: TGCAGCGTCCGCACTACCGGGACAGGGAATTCACCCCTCCACTTT.

The table lists this clone with a few counts. The chain employs TRBV28 and TRBJ1-2; unclear D gene. Germline V gene sequence: CDR1 MDHEN, CDR2 SYDVKM. This CDR3 is built from 13 residues. The V and J ends lost 6 bases and 2 bases respectively, with 10 bases between them. The CDR3 spells CASRRELNYGYTF. The CDR3 DNA is TGTGCCAGCAGACGAGAGTTAAACTATGGCTACACCTTC.